A single sample gave rise to the 21 T cell receptor beta chains below, sequenced in a study of post-analysis software for immune sequencing data. These receptors lack a known antigen. Points from the study as a whole: About five TRBV segments occurring more often in patients than controls included TRBV5-6, TRBV5-1 and TRBV20-1.

Unique molecular identifiers had been added to the TCR beta cDNA libraries. TCRdb analysed the PCR reads with MiXCR anew, one entry per CDR3 protein. The table shows more than 450,000 distinct CDR3 sequences, with about 44% occurring only once. The sample was blood. The receptors were sampled from a girl between 10 and 17 years old with multiple sclerosis.

This clonotype was counted only a few times. V gene TRBV12-3 or TRBV12-4 combines with J gene TRBJ2-4, with no clear D. This CDR3 region has 13 residues. Between the trimmed V and J ends, which lost 5 bases and 7 bases, there was a span of 12 bases. The CDR3, as DNA: TGTGCCAGCAGTCCCTCCGGGCCCAACATTCAGTACTTC. Its protein product is CASSPSGPNIQYF.

The chain links TRBV12-3 or TRBV12-4 to TRBJ2-1, with D possibly being TRBD2 (6 bases). The CDR3 extends over 15 amino acids. V lost 1 base and J lost 4, with 11 bases in between. This chain's CDR3 is CASSLVSGPYNEQFF. CDR3 nucleotides: TGTGCCAGCAGTTTAGTTAGCGGTCCTTACAATGAGCAGTTCTTC.

This clonotype was seen more than once but under ten times. One end of the junction varies from germline; a read error may be responsible. The CDR3 DNA follows: TGCGCCAGCAGGGCAGGGAGTAGGACAGATACGCAGTATTTT. It encodes CASRAGSRTDTQYF. The J gene is TRBJ2-3, the V gene TRBV12-3 or TRBV12-4; D might be TRBD1 or TRBD2, each matching 5 bases. There are 14 residues in the CDR3.

CDR3 region: CASSGRDRDVDEQYF. CDR3 in DNA: TGTGCCAGCAGTGGCCGGGACAGGGACGTGGACGAGCAGTACTTC. This chain links TRBV6-1 with TRBJ2-4, with 9 nucleotides matching TRBD1. TRBJ2-7 explains the end of the DNA better; the J call may be wrong. The CDR3 extends over 15 amino acids. Germline V gene lookup returns CDR1 MNHNS and CDR2 SASEGT.

This clonotype came up a few times. V and J are TRBV10-3 and TRBJ1-2; 8 bases are a match to TRBD1. After removal of 0 bases from V and 7 bases from J, the junction contained 10 bases not matched to a gene. The CDR3 loop spans 16 amino acids. Looked up from germline, CDR1 is ENHRY and CDR2 is SYGVKD. The CDR3 protein is CAISESSQTGVRGYTF. CDR3 bases: TGTGCCATCAGTGAGTCGTCCCAGACAGGGGTCCGTGGCTACACCTTC.

V usage is TRBV12-3 or TRBV12-4 and J usage is TRBJ2-7; 7 bases are a match to TRBD1. The CDR3 extends over 13 amino acids. Germline trimming cut 6 bases from V and 6 bases from J; bases unmatched to any gene: 8. This CDR3 reads CASSLGQLGEQYF. The CDR3 DNA sequence: TGTGCCAGCAGCCTGGGACAGCTCGGCGAGCAGTACTTC.

The chain combines TRBV20-1 with TRBJ2-5, with a weak D call TRBD1 (6 bases). The DNA end is a closer match to TRBJ2-1, so the J assignment may be wrong. The germline V gene encodes CDR1 DFQATT and CDR2 SNEGSKA (reference sequence). The CDR3 contains 14 residues. This CDR3 reads CSARSGQGQETQFF. The CDR3 nucleotides read TGCAGTGCTAGATCTGGCCAGGGGCAAGAGACCCAGTTCTTC.

The V gene is TRBV29-1, the J gene TRBJ2-7; maybe TRBD1 (6 bases). The V gene lost 1 base and the J gene lost 3 bases, with 22 bases spanning the gap. Germline CDR1 and CDR2: SQVTM and ANQGSEA. There are 17 residues in the CDR3. CDR3 in amino acids: CSVEGLAISGGFYEQYF. For the CDR3, the DNA is TGCAGCGTTGAAGGCCTCGCAATCTCTGGGGGCTTCTACGAGCAGTACTTC.

This clonotype was counted only a few times. The rearrangement links TRBV10-2 to TRBJ2-5, with D possibly being TRBD2 (6 bases). The CDR3 is 14 amino acids. The germline V and J ends were trimmed by 7 bases and 2 bases, with 14 bases remaining between them. The germline gives CDR1 WSHSY, CDR2 SAAADI. The CDR3 spells CASKGWSGQETQYF. CDR3 DNA sequence: TGCGCCAGCAAAGGGTGGAGCGGGCAAGAGACCCAGTACTTC.

In the case of this clonotype: Germline is not matched at one junction end, which may reflect a read error. The chain carries TRBV12-3 or TRBV12-4 and TRBJ2-5; D might be TRBD1 (6 bases). CDR3 length: 14 amino acids. The CDR3 reads CTSSLQGQQETQYF. For the CDR3, the DNA is TGTACCAGCAGTTTACAGGGACAACAAGAGACCCAGTACTTC.

This chain connects TRBV6-6 to TRBJ2-6; TRBD1 is a possible D gene (5 bases). The ends were cut back, 6 bases at V and 0 bases at J, with 15 bases in the middle. The CDR3 extends over 17 amino acids. From germline, CDR1 is MNHNY and CDR2 SVGAGI (reference sequence). In DNA, the CDR3 is TGTGCCAGCAGCCGTGTAATCAGGGTCTCTGGGGCCAACGTCCTGACTTTC. As protein: CASSRVIRVSGANVLTF.

This clonotype has only a few counts. V is TRBV7-9 and J is TRBJ2-5; no clear D. V lost 2 bases to trimming and J lost 3 bases, with 10 bases between them. This CDR3 is built from 14 residues. Germline V gene lookup returns CDR1 SEHNR and CDR2 FQNEAQ (reference sequence). CDR3 sequence: CASSLRRGEETQYF. DNA for the CDR3: TGTGCCAGCAGCTTACGGAGAGGAGAAGAGACCCAGTACTTC.

The chain couples TRBV20-1 to TRBJ2-5; the D gene is possibly TRBD1 (5 bases). The CDR3 sequence is 15 residues long. The V gene's germline CDR1 is DFQATT and CDR2 SNEGSKA (reference sequence). V dropped 0 bases and J dropped 7 bases, with 18 bases sitting between them. The CDR3 loop reads CSARDWGDSPATQYF. CDR3 coding DNA: TGCAGTGCTAGAGATTGGGGCGACTCACCAGCGACCCAGTACTTC.

This clonotype was counted ten times or more. This chain uses TRBV5-1 with TRBJ2-2, with D possibly TRBD1 on 6 matching bases. In germline, CDR1 is SGHRS, CDR2 YFSETQ. Trimming stripped 4 bases from V and 5 bases from J, with 12 bases between. The CDR3 totals 14 residues. This CDR3 is CASSREQGTGELFF. The CDR3 DNA follows: TGCGCCAGCAGCCGCGAACAGGGTACCGGGGAGCTGTTTTTT.

This clonotype was detected only a few times. This chain joins TRBV12-3 or TRBV12-4 and TRBJ2-3, with no clear D. Between the trimmed V and J ends, which lost 6 bases and 3 bases, there was a span of 19 bases. The CDR3 runs to 16 residues. The CDR3 DNA is TGTGCCAGCAGCTCGTCGGAGACTTATATTACAGATACGCAGTATTTT. Encoded protein: CASSSSETYITDTQYF.

This clonotype was counted between two and nine times. The CDR3 spells CATSDPGRDLKGNEQFF. CDR3 coding DNA: TGTGCCACCAGTGATCCAGGCAGGGATTTGAAGGGCAATGAGCAGTTCTTC. V and J are TRBV24-1 and TRBJ2-1, with D perhaps matching TRBD1 (5 bases). CDR3 length equals 17 residues. The V and J ends lost 3 bases and 6 bases respectively, with 20 bases between them. Germline CDR1 and CDR2: KGHDR and SFDVKD.

The V and J genes are TRBV7-2 and TRBJ1-2, with a possible D match to TRBD1 (5 bases). Trimming took 5 bases from V and 4 from J, leaving 17 bases between them. This CDR3 has 15 amino acids. Germline V gives CDR1 SGHTA, CDR2 FQGNSA. The CDR3 protein is CASSLPGGGCYGYTF. The CDR3 nucleotides read TGTGCCAGCAGCCTGCCGGGCGGGGGATGCTATGGCTACACCTTC.

This chain uses TRBV20-1 with TRBJ1-1, with D possibly TRBD1 on 5 matching bases. The V end lost 6 bases, the J end lost 0 bases, and 14 bases lay between the germline ends. The CDR3 sequence is 14 residues long. Germline CDR1 reads DFQATT; CDR2 reads SNEGSKA (reference sequence). CDR3: CSASTGTLNTEAFF. Here the CDR3 DNA reads TGCAGTGCATCAACCGGGACGTTGAACACTGAAGCTTTCTTT.

The chain is built from TRBV10-3 and TRBJ2-5; D might be TRBD1 (5 bases). CDR3 length: 14 amino acids. The germline gives CDR1 ENHRY, CDR2 SYGVKD. Trimming removed 6 bases from V and 5 bases from J, with 16 bases in between. CDR3 sequence reads: CAIRATAKGETQYF. CDR3 nucleotide sequence: TGTGCCATCAGGGCGACCGCCAAGGGGGAGACCCAGTACTTC.

This clonotype has more than one count but fewer than ten. This sequence joins TRBV29-1 and TRBJ2-5, with D perhaps matching TRBD1 or TRBD2 (5 bases each). The germline V gene encodes CDR1 SQVTM and CDR2 ANQGSEA. The CDR3 consists of 12 residues. V shed 4 bases and J shed 5 bases, with 11 bases lying between them. CDR3 nucleotide sequence: TGCAGCGTTGGTGGGGGTTGGGAGACCCAGTACTTC. Translating gives CSVGGGWETQYF.

In this sample, this clonotype turned up a few times. The rearrangement links TRBV20-1 to TRBJ2-7, with 10 bases matching TRBD2. This CDR3 is built from 14 residues. After removal of 6 bases from V and 4 bases from J, the junction contained 9 bases not matched to a gene. Germline V CDR1 and CDR2: DFQATT, SNEGSKA (reference sequence). CDR3 amino acids: CSASIQREGYEQYF. The CDR3 DNA reads TGCAGTGCCAGCATCCAGCGGGAGGGGTACGAGCAGTACTTC.